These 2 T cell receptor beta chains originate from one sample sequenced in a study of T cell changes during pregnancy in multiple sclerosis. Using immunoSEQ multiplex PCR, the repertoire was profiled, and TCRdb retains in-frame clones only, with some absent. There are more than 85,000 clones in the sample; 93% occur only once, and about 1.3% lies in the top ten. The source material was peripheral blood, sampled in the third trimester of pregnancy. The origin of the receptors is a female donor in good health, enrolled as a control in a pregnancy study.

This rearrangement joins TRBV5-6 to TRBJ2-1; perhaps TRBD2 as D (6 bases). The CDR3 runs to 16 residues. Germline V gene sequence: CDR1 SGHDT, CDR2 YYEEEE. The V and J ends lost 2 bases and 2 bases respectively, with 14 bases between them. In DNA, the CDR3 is TGTGCCAGCAGCTTTTGGCTAGCGCTGACCTACAATGAGCAGTTCTTC. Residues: CASSFWLALTYNEQFF.

As DNA, the CDR3 is TGTGCCAGCTCATCCGGACAGGGAGCTGAAAAACTGTTTTTT. As protein: CASSSGQGAEKLFF. The chain carries TRBV18 and TRBJ1-4; 8 bases match TRBD1. J gave up 7 bases and V 5 bases, and 6 bases lay outside the gene matches. The CDR3 is 14 residues long. Germline V gene sequence: CDR1 KGHSH, CDR2 LQKENI.